This is a list of T cell receptor beta chains from one sample in a study of cytomegalovirus exposure and HLA in healthy donors. Assay used: immunoSEQ multiplex PCR; TCRdb lists only in-frame clones, some missing. The table includes roughly 190,000 clones, around 82% detected once. Input material: PBMCs. These receptors were obtained from a man aged 18 to 30 in good health and CMV-seronegative. The CDR3 runs from the conserved cysteine through the conserved F or W.

V: TRBV27; J: TRBJ2-1; CDR3: CASTQWQGLSNEQFF
V: TRBV4-3; J: TRBJ2-3; CDR3: CASSSGYTDTQYF
V: TRBV7-8; J: TRBJ1-5; CDR3: CASSFSDQPQHF
V: TRBV28; J: TRBJ2-7; CDR3: CATSTGNLSEQYF
V: TRBV9; J: TRBJ2-3; CDR3: CASSVGGASDTQYF
V: TRBV12-5; J: TRBJ2-1; CDR3: CASGILGRANEQFF
V: TRBV7-9; J: TRBJ2-7; CDR3: CSSSGPSGQGDSYEQYF
V: TRBV9; J: TRBJ1-5; CDR3: CASSVGDRRDQPQHF
V: TRBV2; J: TRBJ2-5; CDR3: CASGTSYRETQYF
V: TRBV28; J: TRBJ1-5; CDR3: CASSFLEGGNQPQHF
V: TRBV5-1; J: TRBJ1-5; CDR3: CASSPNAGGNQPQHF
V: TRBV5-5; J: TRBJ1-4; CDR3: CASSSKGQKPEKLFF
V: TRBV7-2; J: TRBJ2-5; CDR3: CASSLVGGGYGETQYF
V: TRBV7-6; J: TRBJ2-7; CDR3: CASSRQGGSLEQYF
V: TRBV7-3; J: TRBJ2-1; CDR3: CASSASGLAGDNEQFF
V: TRBV7-2; J: TRBJ2-2; CDR3: CASSIRAGGDTGELFF
V: TRBV10-3; J: TRBJ2-7; CDR3: CAITDPGQKSYEQYF
V: TRBV27; J: TRBJ2-4; CDR3: CASSERRTGTSGGLAKNIQYF
V: TRBV5-4; J: TRBJ2-7; CDR3: CASSPGPGLSYEQYF
V: TRBV19; J: TRBJ1-6; CDR3: CASSINGNSPLHF
V: TRBV5-6; J: TRBJ2-2; CDR3: CASRAGTGELFF
V: TRBV9; J: TRBJ1-5; CDR3: CASSVDSQRNQPQHF
V: TRBV19; J: TRBJ2-2; CDR3: CASSMRQGGTGELFF
V: TRBV19; J: TRBJ2-1; CDR3: CASSSLGQATYNEQFF
V: TRBV15; J: TRBJ2-5; CDR3: CATSSNRVWETQYF
V: TRBV6-1; J: TRBJ1-2; CDR3: CASSDGQGAVGYYGYTF
V: TRBV7-9; J: TRBJ2-1; CDR3: CASRTRLAPYNEQFF
V: TRBV18; J: TRBJ2-7; CDR3: CASSPNDRGPYEQYF
V: TRBV6-6; J: TRBJ1-5; CDR3: CASRPPGTGHQPQHF
V: TRBV5-1; J: TRBJ2-1; CDR3: CASSLSGSYNEQFF
V: TRBV7-9; J: TRBJ2-5; CDR3: CASSPAGGWKETQYF
V: TRBV2; J: TRBJ2-7; CDR3: CASSAGVGYEQYF
V: TRBV28; J: TRBJ2-7; CDR3: CASSLAGATYEQYF
V: TRBV15; J: TRBJ1-2; CDR3: CATSSGQIYGYTF
V: TRBV5-4; J: TRBJ1-5; CDR3: CASSFGNQPQHF
V: TRBV4-1; J: TRBJ2-5; CDR3: CASSLVHGGAGETQYF
V: TRBV29-1; J: TRBJ2-7; CDR3: CSVNTGSYEQYF
V: TRBV5-1; J: TRBJ1-1; CDR3: CASSGGVPGTEAFF
V: TRBV10-3; J: TRBJ1-1; CDR3: CAIRGGDTEAFF
V: TRBV28; J: TRBJ1-4; CDR3: CASSTQGVGATNEKLFF
V: TRBV29-1; J: TRBJ1-2; CDR3: CSAGANYGYTF
V: TRBV4-1; J: TRBJ2-7; CDR3: CASSQIQPPGASYEQYF
V: TRBV10-3; J: TRBJ2-7; CDR3: CAIRAGTVREQYF